The following is a TCR beta chain sequence with its context. Its specificity is not known. Template switching (which added a universal primer site) was used, and cDNA carried unique molecular identifiers. TCRdb independently ran MiXCR on the 5' RACE reads; one entry per CDR3 protein. The table includes 1.5 million to 2 million distinct CDR3 sequences, about 30% detected once. This record comes from a study of identical twins. Findings and limits, study-wide: The more abundant beta clonotypes in cord blood had fewer insertions, and memory repertoires did not show this.

All donors were healthy Caucasians. The trim removed 3 bases at V and 1 base at J, leaving 1 base unmatched. From germline, CDR1 is ENHRY and CDR2 SYGVKD. CDR3 length: 15 residues. The TCR sequence derives from a newborn girl in good health. The sequenced sample was cord blood. The chain joins TRBV10-3 to TRBJ2-3; 10 positions agree with TRBD1. The CDR3 region is CAISDGQGGTDTQYF. CDR3 bases: TGTGCCATCAGTGATGGACAGGGGGGCACAGATACGCAGTATTTT.